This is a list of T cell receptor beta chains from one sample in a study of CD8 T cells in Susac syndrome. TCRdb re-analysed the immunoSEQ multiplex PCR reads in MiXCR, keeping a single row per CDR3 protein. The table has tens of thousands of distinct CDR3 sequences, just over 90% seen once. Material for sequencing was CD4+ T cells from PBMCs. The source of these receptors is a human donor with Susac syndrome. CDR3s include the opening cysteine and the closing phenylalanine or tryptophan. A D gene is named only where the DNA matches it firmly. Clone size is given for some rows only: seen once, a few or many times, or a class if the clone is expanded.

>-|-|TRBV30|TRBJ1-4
TGTGCCTGGAGTCTCCAAGGCGACAAACTGTTTTTT
CAWSLQGDKLFF
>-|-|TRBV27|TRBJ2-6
TGTGCCAGCAGTAGGGGTGGCCTATCTGGCTCTGGGGCCAACGTCCTGACTTTC
CASSRGGLSGSGANVLTF
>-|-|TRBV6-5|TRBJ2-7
TGTGCCAGCAGTTACTCGTTGGAGTACCCCTACGAGCAGTACTTC
CASSYSLEYPYEQYF
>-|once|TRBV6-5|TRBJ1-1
TGTGCCACAACGAAAGGCAACACTGAAGCTTTCTTT
CATTKGNTEAFF
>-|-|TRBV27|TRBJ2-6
TGTGCCAGCAGTACCGCTAAGGGATACTCTGGGGCCAACGTCCTGACTTTC
CASSTAKGYSGANVLTF
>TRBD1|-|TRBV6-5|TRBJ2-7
TGTGCCAGCAGCCGACAGGGAGCCAGGAACGAGCAGTACTTC
CASSRQGARNEQYF
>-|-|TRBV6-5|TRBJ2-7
TGTGCCAGCAGTCGGGGCGGGGGCGCAACCTACGAGCAGTACTTC
CASSRGGGATYEQYF
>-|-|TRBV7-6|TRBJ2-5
TGTGCCAGCAGTTTCAACCCCACTATTAGCGGCAAAGAGACCCAGTACTTC
CASSFNPTISGKETQYF
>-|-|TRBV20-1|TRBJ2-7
TGCAGTGCTAGCTCCCGAGCGGTGACCTCCTACGAGCAGTACTTC
CSASSRAVTSYEQYF
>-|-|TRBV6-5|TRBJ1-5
TGTGCCAGCACCAGGGTAAGGAGCAATCAGCCCCAGCATTTT
CASTRVRSNQPQHF
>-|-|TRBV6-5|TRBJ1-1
TGTGCCAGCAGTTACCAAATCGGAACGGACACTGAAGCTTTCTTT
CASSYQIGTDTEAFF
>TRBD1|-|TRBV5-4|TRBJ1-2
TGTGCCAGCAGCTTGTATGCCAGGGGGCTACTGGGCTACACCTTC
CASSLYARGLLGYTF
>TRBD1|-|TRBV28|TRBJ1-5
TGTGCCAGCAGTTTAGAAGCGGGGGCAGGGGGCCGTCAGCCCCAGCATTTT
CASSLEAGAGGRQPQHF
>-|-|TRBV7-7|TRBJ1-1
TGTGCCAGCAGTCGACAAATGAACACTGAAGCTTTCTTT
CASSRQMNTEAFF
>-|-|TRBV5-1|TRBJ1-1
TGCGCCAGCAGCCCGACAGATAAGAACACTGAAGCTTTCTTT
CASSPTDKNTEAFF
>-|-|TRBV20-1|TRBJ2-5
TGCAGTGGGGTAGAGGGGGGAGAGACCCAGTACTTC
CSGVEGGETQYF
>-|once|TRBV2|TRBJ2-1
TGTGCCAGCACCGCGGACGAGTTCAATGAGCAGTTCTTC
CASTADEFNEQFF
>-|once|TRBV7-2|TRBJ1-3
TGTGCCAGCAGCTTACCCAGGGCTGTACTTGGAAACACCATATATTTT
CASSLPRAVLGNTIYF
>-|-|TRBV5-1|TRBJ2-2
TGCGCCAGCAGCGGAAGGGGTGCTGGGCGCGGGGAGCTGTTTTTT
CASSGRGAGRGELFF
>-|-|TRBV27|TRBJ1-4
TGTGCCAGCAGGTCCGACCAGACAGCAGAAGTTACAAAACTGTTTTTT
CASRSDQTAEVTKLFF
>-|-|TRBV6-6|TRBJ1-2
TGTGCCAGCAGTTACTCGGCGGGTTACTATGGCTACACCTTC
CASSYSAGYYGYTF
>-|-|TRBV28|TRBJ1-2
TGTGCCAGCAGTTTAGGGCAGAGTGGCTACACCTTC
CASSLGQSGYTF
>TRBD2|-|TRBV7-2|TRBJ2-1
TGTGCCAGCGCGAGGGAGGGAGGTGGTTACAATGAGCAGTTCTTC
CASAREGGGYNEQFF
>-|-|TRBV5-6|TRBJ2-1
TGTGCCAGCAGCTATTTTAGGACAATCAACAATGAGCAGTTCTTC
CASSYFRTINNEQFF
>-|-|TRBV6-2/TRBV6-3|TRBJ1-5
TGTGCCAGCAGTTACTCGCAGGGGTGGGTCAATCAGCCCCAGCATTTT
CASSYSQGWVNQPQHF
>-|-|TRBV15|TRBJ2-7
TGTGCCACCAGATTCCTGGTGGGAGAGTCCTACGAGCAGTACTTC
CATRFLVGESYEQYF
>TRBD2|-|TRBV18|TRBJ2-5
TGTGCCAGCTCACGGGGACTAGCCCAAGAGACCCAGTACTTC
CASSRGLAQETQYF
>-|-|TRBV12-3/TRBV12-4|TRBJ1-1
TGTGCCAGCAGTAGAGACAGGGCTTTCTTT
CASSRDRAFF
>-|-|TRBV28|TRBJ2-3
TGTGCCAGCAGTTCTGATGGACTATCCCCGCAGTATTTT
CASSSDGLSPQYF
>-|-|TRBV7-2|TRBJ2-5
TGTGCCAGCAGCCATCGGGGAGAGACCCAGTACTTC
CASSHRGETQYF
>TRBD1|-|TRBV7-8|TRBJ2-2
TGTGCCAGCAGCTTAGTTTACCAGGGGGTGGGGGAGCTGTTTTTT
CASSLVYQGVGELFF
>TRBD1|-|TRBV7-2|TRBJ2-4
TGTGCCAGCAGCTTAGCCGGGACAGGGGCTTACAAAAACATTCAGTACTTC
CASSLAGTGAYKNIQYF
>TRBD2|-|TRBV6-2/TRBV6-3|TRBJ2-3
TGTGCCAGCAGTCCCGGACTAGCGGCTTCAACAGATACGCAGTATTTT
CASSPGLAASTDTQYF
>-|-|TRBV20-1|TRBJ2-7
TGCAGTGCTGGTACCTACGAGCAGTACTTC
CSAGTYEQYF
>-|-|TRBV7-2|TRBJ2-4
TGTGCCAGCAGCTTAGGAGGGAGCAGCGGAAACATTCAGTACTTC
CASSLGGSSGNIQYF
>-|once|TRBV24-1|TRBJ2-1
TGTGCCACCAGTGACTCTTGGTCGACTAGCAATGAGCAGTTCTTC
CATSDSWSTSNEQFF
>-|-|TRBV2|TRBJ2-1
TGTGCCAGCAAACAAAATTTCAATGAGCAGTTCTTC
CASKQNFNEQFF
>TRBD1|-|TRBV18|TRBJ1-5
TGTGCCAGCTCACCATCGGGAGGGGGCGGCAATCAGCCCCAGCATTTT
CASSPSGGGGNQPQHF
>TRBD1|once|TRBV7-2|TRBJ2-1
TGTGCCAGCAGCTTTTATGTCAGGGGGCGATTAAACAATGAGCAGTTCTTC
CASSFYVRGRLNNEQFF
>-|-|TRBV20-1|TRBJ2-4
TGCAGTGCCCCCCGCGGGGAAAACATTCAGTACTTC
CSAPRGENIQYF
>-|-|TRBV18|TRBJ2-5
TGTGCCAGCTCTAGACTACAAGGACAGCAAGAGACCCAGTACTTC
CASSRLQGQQETQYF
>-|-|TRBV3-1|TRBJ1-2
TGTGCCAGCAGCTCCTTGGTCGGGGGCTACACCTTC
CASSSLVGGYTF
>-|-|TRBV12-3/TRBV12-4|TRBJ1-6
TGTGCCAGCAGTCCGGGGACGGGAATTAATTCACCCCTCCACTTT
CASSPGTGINSPLHF
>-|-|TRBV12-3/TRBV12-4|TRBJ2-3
TGTGCCAGCAGAGGGGGTGATACGCAGTATTTT
CASRGGDTQYF
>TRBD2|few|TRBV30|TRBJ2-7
TGTGCCTGCAAATGGGGACTAGCGGGCAGAACCTACGAGCAGTACTTC
CACKWGLAGRTYEQYF
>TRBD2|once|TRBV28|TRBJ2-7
TGTGCCAGCAGGGGTAGCGGGAGGGAATACTACGAGCAGTACTTC
CASRGSGREYYEQYF
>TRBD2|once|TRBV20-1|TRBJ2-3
TGCAGTGCTCGAACCTCTAGCGGGAGAACAGATACGCAGTATTTT
CSARTSSGRTDTQYF
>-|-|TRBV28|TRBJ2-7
TGTGCCAGCAGTTTGGAGAAGTACGAGCAGTACTTC
CASSLEKYEQYF
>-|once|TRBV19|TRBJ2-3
TGTGCCAGTAGTATTAAGTGGCAAAATAGCGGAAGCACAGATACGCAGTATTTT
CASSIKWQNSGSTDTQYF
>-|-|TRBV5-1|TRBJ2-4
TGCGCCAGCAGCCCGAGGCCTGTGGACCCAAACATTCAGTACTTC
CASSPRPVDPNIQYF